The 29 T cell receptor beta chains below come from one sample, sequenced in a study of CD8 T cells in Susac syndrome. Reverse transcription used about 0.45 to 1 ug RNA and random hexamers. TCRdb reprocessed the immunoSEQ multiplex PCR reads with MiXCR, giving one entry per CDR3 protein. The table shows about 140,000 distinct CDR3 sequences, with more than 85% occurring only once. Sequencing used CD4+ T cells from PBMCs. The receptors were sampled from a human donor with Susac syndrome.

The chain carries TRBV2 and TRBJ1-5; a possible D gene is TRBD1 (6 bases). The germline V gene has CDR1 SNHLY and CDR2 FYNNEI. V was clipped by 5 bases and J by 6 bases, with 14 bases between them. This CDR3 is 14 amino acids long. The CDR3 here is CASSKGGGPQPQHF. The CDR3 bases are TGTGCCAGCAGTAAGGGCGGGGGGCCTCAGCCCCAGCATTTT.

The chain couples TRBV23-1 to TRBJ2-1; 10 bases align to TRBD2. TRBV23-1 is reported as an ORF; its role is uncertain. This CDR3 region has 12 residues. J gave up 10 bases and V 6 bases, and 3 bases lay outside the gene matches. The CDR3 nucleotides are TGCGCCAGCAGAGCGGGAGGGCCCGAGCAGTTCTTC. This sequence encodes CASRAGGPEQFF.

The V call is TRBV9, the J call TRBJ2-1; D gene uncertain. The germline CDR1 and CDR2 sequences are SGDLS and YYNGEE. The CDR3 totals 11 residues. V was pared by 0 bases and J by 9 bases, with 4 bases between. The chain's CDR3 is CASSVEGEQFF. CDR3 in DNA: TGTGCCAGCAGCGTAGAGGGTGAGCAGTTCTTC.

In its sample, this clonotype was seen a few times. This sequence joins TRBV18 and TRBJ2-7; 10 bases line up with TRBD1. V lost 4 bases, J lost 6 bases, and 3 bases stayed unmatched. Looked up from germline, CDR1 is KGHSH and CDR2 is LQKENI. This CDR3 region has 13 residues. The CDR3 sequence: CASSRDRGGEQYF. CDR3 bases: TGTGCCAGCTCACGGGACAGGGGTGGCGAGCAGTACTTC.

The chain carries TRBV20-1 and TRBJ1-1, with 10 bases that match TRBD1. This CDR3 is 14 amino acids long. CDR1 is DFQATT, CDR2 SNEGSKA, per germline (reference sequence). Germline trimming cut 3 bases from V and 5 bases from J; bases unmatched to any gene: 6. CDR3 sequence: CSARKGQGVTEAFF. DNA for the CDR3: TGCAGTGCTAGGAAAGGACAGGGGGTAACTGAAGCTTTCTTT.

J is TRBJ1-2 and V is TRBV29-1, with D tentatively TRBD1 (5 bases). Germline V CDR1 and CDR2: SQVTM, ANQGSEA. V gave up 7 bases and J gave up 7 bases, with 19 bases separating them. CDR3 length: 13 amino acids. The CDR3 loop reads CSGTRGTDSGYTF. DNA of the CDR3: TGCAGCGGCACGAGGGGAACAGACTCTGGCTACACCTTC.

J is TRBJ1-2 and V is TRBV20-1; D may be TRBD1 (5 bases). This CDR3 contains 15 residues. V was pared by 0 bases and J by 2 bases, with 13 bases between. Per the germline V gene, CDR1 is DFQATT and CDR2 is SNEGSKA (reference sequence). The CDR3 reads CSARDSMGRNYGYTF. The DNA for the CDR3 is TGCAGTGCTAGAGACTCCATGGGACGGAACTATGGCTACACCTTC.

The chain couples TRBV12-3 or TRBV12-4 to TRBJ1-1; D unclear. The length of the CDR3 is 14 residues. Trimming took 1 base from V and 0 from J, leaving 6 bases between them. This chain's CDR3 is CASSLGHMNTEAFF. The CDR3 DNA reads as TGTGCCAGCAGTTTAGGACATATGAACACTGAAGCTTTCTTT.

The V gene is TRBV20-1, the J gene TRBJ2-3; tentative D call: TRBD1 (5 bases). The CDR3 totals 14 residues. Germline CDR1 DFQATT, CDR2 SNEGSKA (reference sequence). V was shortened by 1 base and J by 0 bases, with 8 bases between the two germline ends. CDR3 nucleotide sequence: TGCAGTGCTAGAGTCCCAGGGAGCACAGATACGCAGTATTTT. This translates into CSARVPGSTDTQYF.

The CDR3 DNA is TGTGCCAGCAGTGTAAACGACTTGAACACTGAAGCTTTCTTT. Translated: CASSVNDLNTEAFF. V gene TRBV2 combines with J gene TRBJ1-1; D not resolved. This CDR3 has 14 residues. In germline, CDR1 is SNHLY, CDR2 FYNNEI. The V gene lost 4 bases and the J gene lost 0 bases, with 9 bases spanning the gap.

The chain couples TRBV29-1 to TRBJ1-2; weak D call: TRBD1 (5 bases). Trimming removed 3 bases from V and 5 bases from J, with 13 bases in between. Germline CDR1 SQVTM, CDR2 ANQGSEA. CDR3 length equals 13 residues. The CDR3 here is CSVDRVMGYGYTF. The CDR3 DNA reads TGCAGCGTTGACAGGGTCATGGGTTATGGCTACACCTTC.

This chain links TRBV7-9 with TRBJ2-7, with a tentative D call TRBD2 (6 bases). In germline, CDR1 is SEHNR, CDR2 FQNEAQ (reference sequence). This CDR3 has 13 amino acids. The V end was cut by 4 bases, the J end by 3 bases, with 10 bases between. In DNA form, the CDR3 reads TGTGCCAGCAGCTGGGGACTCAGCTACGAGCAGTACTTC. This sequence encodes CASSWGLSYEQYF. The entire variable domain, with the rest obtained from reference TRBV7-9 and TRBJ2-7, is as follows: DTGVSQNPRHKITKRGQNVTFRCDPISEHNRLYWYRQTLGQGPEFLTYFQNEAQLEKSRLLSDRFSAERPKGSFSTLEIQRTEQGDSAMYLCASSWGLSYEQYFGPGTRLTVT.

J is TRBJ2-7 and V is TRBV15, with 10 bases fitting TRBD1. The CDR3 totals 18 residues. J gave up 0 bases and V 0 bases, and 8 bases lay outside the gene matches. Germline CDR1 reads LNHNV; CDR2 reads YYDKDF (reference sequence). CDR3 sequence (DNA): TGTGCCACCAGCAGAGATCGGACCGGGACAGGGGTCTCCTACGAGCAGTACTTC. Protein: CATSRDRTGTGVSYEQYF.

The V and J genes are TRBV4-1 and TRBJ2-7; maybe TRBD2 (5 bases). The CDR3 covers 13 residues. Germline CDR1 is MGHRA and CDR2 is YSYEKL. Trimming shortened V by 5 bases and J by 6 bases, and 14 bases separated the two germline ends. The CDR3 DNA follows: TGCGCCAGCAGCACGGGTAGGAGGACCGAGCAGTACTTC. It yields the protein CASSTGRRTEQYF.

The chain employs TRBV3-1 and TRBJ1-6, with D unclear. The CDR3 spans 17 residues. Germline V gene lookup returns CDR1 LGHDT and CDR2 YNNKEL (reference sequence). The germline V and J ends were trimmed by 4 bases and 3 bases, with 16 bases remaining between them. The CDR3 reads CASSPPLGPHYNSPLHF. In DNA, the CDR3 is TGTGCCAGCAGCCCGCCCCTCGGGCCCCACTATAATTCACCCCTCCACTTT.

This chain joins TRBV11-2 and TRBJ1-2; 8 positions agree with TRBD1. The V gene's germline CDR1 is SGHAT and CDR2 FQNNGV. J lost 4 bases, V lost 4 bases, and 8 bases had no gene match. The CDR3 has 15 amino acids. In nucleotides, the CDR3 is TGTGCCAGCAGCTGGCGGACAGGGAGTACCTATGGCTACACCTTC. Its translation is CASSWRTGSTYGYTF.

CDR3 nucleotides: TGTGCCAGCAGCTTGGGGAGTCCAGGGGAGACCCAGTACTTC. Translation: CASSLGSPGETQYF. The V call is TRBV5-4, the J call TRBJ2-5; a possible D gene is TRBD1 (5 bases). This CDR3 contains 14 residues. V was cut by 0 bases and J by 5 bases, with 11 bases left in between. Germline CDR1 is SGHNT and CDR2 is YYREEE (reference sequence).

The CDR3 spells CSARDGTVAFF. As DNA, the CDR3 is TGCAGTGCTAGGGATGGGACGGTAGCTTTCTTT. The chain is built from TRBV20-1 and TRBJ1-1; possibly TRBD1 for D (5 bases). The V and J ends lost 3 bases and 10 bases respectively, with 12 bases between them. Germline CDR1 and CDR2: DFQATT and SNEGSKA (reference sequence). The CDR3 has 11 residues.

This chain uses TRBV12-5 with TRBJ2-7; 10 bases agree with TRBD2. CDR3 length: 18 residues. Trimming took 0 bases from V and 0 from J; bases not matched to a gene: 8. Germline values: CDR1 LGHNT, CDR2 FRNRAP. The CDR3 DNA reads as TGTGCTAGTGGTTTGGTTTCACCGGGACTAGCGAGCTCCTACGAGCAGTACTTC. It is translated as CASGLVSPGLASSYEQYF.

This sequence joins TRBV20-1 and TRBJ2-1; 7 nucleotides align to TRBD1. The germline CDR1 and CDR2 sequences are DFQATT and SNEGSKA (reference sequence). This CDR3 spans 15 amino acids. The junction had 12 bases not matched to a gene; V was cut back by 5 bases and J by 5 bases. The CDR3 DNA is TGCAGTGCTCCACCCTACAGGGGAATCGACAATGAGCAGTTCTTC. It codes for CSAPPYRGIDNEQFF.

CDR3 sequence: CASSLPMGPNEKLFF. The CDR3 DNA sequence: TGTGCCAGCAGTCTACCTATGGGGCCAAATGAAAAACTGTTTTTT. The chain links TRBV28 to TRBJ1-4; D is possibly TRBD1 (5 bases). The CDR3 runs to 15 residues. V was cut by 5 bases and J by 5 bases, with 15 bases left in between. Germline CDR1 MDHEN, CDR2 SYDVKM. The variable domain in full, with the rest retrieved from reference TRBV28 and TRBJ1-4, is DVKVTQSSRYLVKRTGEKVFLECVQDMDHENMFWYRQDPGLGLRLIYFSYDVKMKEKGDIPEGYSVSREKKERFSLILESASTNQTSMYLCASSLPMGPNEKLFFGSGTQLSVL.

V gene TRBV3-1 combines with J gene TRBJ1-1; D perhaps matches TRBD1 (5 bases). The CDR3 has 14 residues. The germline V and J ends were trimmed by 4 bases and 2 bases, with 11 bases remaining between them. CDR1 is LGHDT and CDR2 is YNNKEL in the germline V gene (reference sequence). The CDR3 DNA reads TGTGCCAGCAGCCGACAGATAAGCAACACTGAAGCTTTCTTT. As protein: CASSRQISNTEAFF.

CDR3 loop: CASSVGQGFTGELFF. The DNA for the CDR3 is TGTGCCAGCAGCGTAGGGCAGGGTTTTACCGGGGAGCTGTTTTTT. The chain links TRBV9 to TRBJ2-2; D may be TRBD1 (5 bases). The CDR3 is 15 amino acids. Trimming took off 0 bases at V and 5 bases at J, with 11 bases between the two ends. Germline loops: CDR1 SGDLS, CDR2 YYNGEE.

The genes are TRBV4-3 and TRBJ2-5; 13 bases are a match to TRBD2. V lost 3 bases, J lost 5 bases, and 3 bases stayed unmatched. CDR3 length: 15 amino acids. The germline CDR1 and CDR2 sequences are LGHNA and YSLEER. DNA for the CDR3: TGCGCCAGCAGCCACTTGACTAGCGGGAGGGAGACCCAGTACTTC. It is translated as CASSHLTSGRETQYF.

This CDR3 reads CASSLDWAPGELFF. The CDR3 region has the DNA TGTGCCAGCAGCTTAGACTGGGCGCCCGGGGAGCTGTTTTTT. This rearrangement joins TRBV11-3 to TRBJ2-2; D remains unclear. Germline CDR1 SGHNT, CDR2 YENEEA. V was pared by 0 bases and J by 6 bases, with 8 bases between. There are 14 residues in the CDR3.

The V and J genes are TRBV5-4 and TRBJ1-1; TRBD1 is a possible D gene (6 bases). CDR3 length equals 13 residues. V gave up 4 bases and J gave up 8 bases, with 15 bases separating them. Germline CDR1 SGHNT, CDR2 YYREEE (reference sequence). CDR3 in amino acids: CASSLAGGLEAFF. The CDR3 DNA reads as TGTGCCAGCAGCCTGGCCGGGGGGCTAGAAGCTTTCTTT.

The V and J genes are TRBV18 and TRBJ2-3, with D unresolved. Trimming took off 0 bases at V and 1 base at J, with 8 bases between the two ends. The V gene's germline CDR1 is KGHSH and CDR2 LQKENI. The CDR3 covers 15 residues. The CDR3 region is CASSPPHGGTDTQYF. CDR3 coding DNA: TGTGCCAGCTCACCACCTCATGGGGGCACAGATACGCAGTATTTT.

CDR3: CSAGGQGSNYGYTF. For the CDR3, the DNA is TGCAGTGCAGGGGGACAGGGATCTAACTATGGCTACACCTTC. The V call is TRBV20-1, the J call TRBJ1-2; 9 bases agree with TRBD1. CDR1 is DFQATT, CDR2 SNEGSKA, per germline (reference sequence). J was trimmed by 0 bases and V by 6 bases; bases with no gene match: 5. This CDR3 has 14 amino acids.

The chain uses TRBV20-1 and TRBJ2-3; 10 positions match TRBD2. The CDR3 runs to 14 residues. CDR1 and CDR2 from the germline V gene are DFQATT and SNEGSKA (reference sequence). V shed 8 bases and J 4 bases; nucleotides not matched to a gene: 9. Here the CDR3 reads CSSGRAGRPDTQYF. In DNA form, the CDR3 reads TGCAGTAGCGGGAGGGCCGGGCGTCCAGATACGCAGTATTTT.